A selection of T cell receptor beta chains follows, all from one sample in a study of blood T cell repertoires in COVID-19. Produced via immunoSEQ multiplex PCR; TCRdb's table is partial and in-frame only. Of a few hundred thousand clones listed, around nine tenths are singletons. Sequencing was done on a sample of PBMCs or T cells enriched from blood (not recorded which). All receptors derive from a woman under 30 who had recovered from COVID-19. CDR3s include the opening cysteine and the closing phenylalanine or tryptophan. D genes are given only for firm matches. The size entry is marked missing in some rows and otherwise reads once, few, many or a size class.

TRBV5-1	NA	NA	TRBJ2-5	TGCGCCAGCAACACCCCGGGGAGGAACTTGGAGACCCAGTACTTC	CASNTPGRNLETQYF
TRBV28	once	NA	TRBJ1-1	TGTGCCAGCACCTCGGGTTTTCTTTTAGCTTTCTTT	CASTSGFLLAFF
TRBV15	NA	NA	TRBJ1-2	TGTGCCACCAGCAGAGCTGAGACAGGCCCGGGCGGCTACACCTTC	CATSRAETGPGGYTF
TRBV29-1	NA	NA	TRBJ2-5	TGCAGCGTTGAAGATCTTACAGGGCGCAAGGAGACCCAGTACTTC	CSVEDLTGRKETQYF
TRBV12-3/TRBV12-4	NA	NA	TRBJ1-1	TGTGCCAGCAGTTTAGGGGCTGGGACTGAAGCTTTCTTT	CASSLGAGTEAFF
TRBV5-1	NA	NA	TRBJ2-7	TGCGCCAGCAGCTTGGAAACAGGATTTTACTACGAGCAGTACTTC	CASSLETGFYYEQYF
TRBV29-1	NA	NA	TRBJ2-5	TGCAGCGTTGAAACTACCCAAGAGACCCAGTACTTC	CSVETTQETQYF
TRBV19	NA	TRBD1	TRBJ1-4	TGTGCCAGTAATCTACAGGGGACGAATGAAAAACTGTTTTTT	CASNLQGTNEKLFF
TRBV24-1	NA	TRBD2	TRBJ2-1	TGTGCCACCAGTAGCGGGGGGGATACTAATGAGCAGTTCTTC	CATSSGGDTNEQFF
TRBV6-5	NA	NA	TRBJ1-5	TGTGCCAGCAGTTCTCAGGACAGAAGCAATCAGCCCCAGCATTTT	CASSSQDRSNQPQHF
TRBV20-1	NA	TRBD1	TRBJ1-1	TGCAGTGCTAGTACGACAGGGGGCGCCGGGACTGAAGCTTTCTTT	CSASTTGGAGTEAFF
TRBV7-9	NA	NA	TRBJ1-5	TGTGCCAGCAGCTTAGGGGCGGGGGCAGAATATCAGCCCCAGCATTTT	CASSLGAGAEYQPQHF
TRBV24-1	NA	TRBD2	TRBJ2-4	TGTGCCACCAGTCCGGCTAGCGGGGGGGAAAACATTCAGTACTTC	CATSPASGGENIQYF
TRBV28	once	NA	TRBJ1-5	TGTGCCAGCAGTGAAGGGGAGGGTCAGCCCCAGCATTTT	CASSEGEGQPQHF
TRBV7-2	NA	NA	TRBJ1-2	TGTGCCAGCAGCTTAGCGCAGGGAGGGGGCTACACCTTC	CASSLAQGGGYTF